This TCR beta chain was sequenced for a study of T cell changes during pregnancy in multiple sclerosis. Trimming removed 4 bases from V and 1 base from J, with 11 bases in between. The CDR3 contains 14 residues. Germline V gene lookup returns CDR1 SQVTM and CDR2 ANQGSEA. Only in-frame clones appear in the TCRdb table, and some are missing; sequencing was by immunoSEQ multiplex PCR. The sample carries around 65,000 clones, nearly 90% recorded once. The material was peripheral blood, obtained in the first trimester of pregnancy. V and J are TRBV29-1 and TRBJ2-1; possibly TRBD2 for D (5 bases). The sequence derives from a female donor with multiple sclerosis, enrolled in a pregnancy study. CDR3: CSVGGWLSYNEQFF. The CDR3 region has the DNA TGCAGCGTTGGAGGGTGGCTATCCTACAATGAGCAGTTCTTC.